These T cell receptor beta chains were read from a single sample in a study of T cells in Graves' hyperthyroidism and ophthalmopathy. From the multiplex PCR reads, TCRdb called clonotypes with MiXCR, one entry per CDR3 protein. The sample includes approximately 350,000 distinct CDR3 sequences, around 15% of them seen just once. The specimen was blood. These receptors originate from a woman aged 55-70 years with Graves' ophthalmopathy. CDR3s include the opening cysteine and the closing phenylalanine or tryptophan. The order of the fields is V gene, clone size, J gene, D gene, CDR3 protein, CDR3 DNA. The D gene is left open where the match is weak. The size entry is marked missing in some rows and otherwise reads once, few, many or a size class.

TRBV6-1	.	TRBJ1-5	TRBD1	CARTSQGLYSNQPQHF	TGTGCCAGAACATCACAGGGGCTCTATAGCAATCAGCCCCAGCATTTT
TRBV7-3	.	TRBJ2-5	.	CASSVSGGETQYF	TGTGCCAGCAGCGTTTCAGGTGGGGAGACCCAGTACTTC
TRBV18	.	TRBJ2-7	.	CASSPRQVVDEQYF	TGTGCCAGCTCACCAAGACAGGTCGTGGACGAGCAGTACTTC
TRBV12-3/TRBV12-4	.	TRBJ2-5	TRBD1	CASKRDRYQETQYF	TGTGCCAGCAAAAGGGACAGGTACCAAGAGACCCAGTACTTC
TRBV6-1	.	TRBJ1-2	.	CASRRDSNYGYTF	TGTGCCAGCAGGCGCGACAGTAACTATGGCTACACCTTC
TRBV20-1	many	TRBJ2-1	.	CSARDQTSYNEQFF	TGCAGTGCTAGAGACCAGACGTCCTACAATGAGCAGTTCTTC
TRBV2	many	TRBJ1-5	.	CASSGGENQPQHF	TGTGCCAGCAGTGGGGGGGAAAATCAGCCCCAGCATTTT
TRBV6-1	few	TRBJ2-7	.	CASRELQGEQYF	TGTGCCAGCAGAGAACTACAGGGTGAGCAGTACTTC
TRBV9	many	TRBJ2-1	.	CASSVDYLFNEQFF	TGTGCCAGCAGCGTAGATTACTTGTTCAATGAGCAGTTCTTC
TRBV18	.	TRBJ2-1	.	CASSPSTNSHNEQFF	TGTGCCAGCTCACCTTCTACCAACTCCCACAATGAGCAGTTCTTC
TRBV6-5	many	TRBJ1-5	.	CASSYSRLGNQPQHF	TGTGCCAGCAGTTACTCGAGGTTGGGCAATCAGCCCCAGCATTTT
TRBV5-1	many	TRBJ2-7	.	CASSLQGGAYEQYF	TGCGCCAGCAGCTTGCAGGGGGGCGCCTACGAGCAGTACTTC
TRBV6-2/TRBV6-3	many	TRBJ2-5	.	CASTKLGGTQETQYF	TGTGCCAGCACGAAGTTAGGAGGTACCCAAGAGACCCAGTACTTC